This T cell receptor (beta chain) was sequenced in a study of blood T cell repertoires in COVID-19. Overall study: T cells, B-cell-depleted T cells, or PBMCs supplied cDNA or gDNA.

In the authors' workflow: The assay estimated nucleated cells by amplifying reference gene primers. The assay was immunoSEQ multiplex PCR, and TCRdb's table has in-frame clones only and misses some. V and J calls and clone size are those listed in that table; D and trimming were worked out from the DNA. This sample carries some 290,000 clones, roughly 90% of them seen once, and the ten largest clones take roughly 10%. Adults between about 18 and 89 years of age took part from about two dozen US areas. Cohorts were based on clinical histories the participants reported. This clone was detected only a few times. The V and J ends lost 2 bases and 9 bases respectively, with 20 bases between them. The CDR3 is made up of 17 amino acids. Looked up from germline, CDR1 is KGHSH and CDR2 is LQKENI.

Input material: PBMCs or T cells enriched from blood (not recorded which). This TCR came from a woman aged 25 to 45 who had recovered from COVID-19. The chain is built from TRBV18 and TRBJ1-6; D may be TRBD1 (5 bases). The CDR3 is CASSPTDSLIRVSPLHF. The CDR3, as DNA: TGTGCCAGCTCACCAACCGACAGCCTAATCAGGGTTTCACCCCTCCACTTT.